This passage covers 27 T cell receptor beta chains from one sample sequenced in a study of T cell repertoires in cytomegalovirus infection (dated by TCRdb to the late 2010s). Sequencer: Illumina HiSeq 1500. Clones were called with MiXCR by TCRdb after fastp trimmed the public reads at Q25, and only in-frame beta chains were retained. A single entry per CDR3 protein holds the most common genes and DNA from its merged rows. The sample contains fewer than 900,000 distinct CDR3 sequences, roughly 28% of them found a single time. The ten top clones hold under 15% of the sample. No antigens are known for them. The label giving this sample's treatment or condition can be read as: in vitro stimulation with specific CMV peptide epitopes to enrich CMV-specific T cells. Sequenced material: cultured CD8+ T cells from PBMCs, taken from culture after CMV antigen stimulation. The source is a human donor in good health (CMV status not recorded). Some clones in this sample may be carry-over from other donors' samples.

The CDR3 region has the DNA TGTGCCAGCAGTCTCGGGGGACAGGGGTTTCAGACCCAGTACTTC. It encodes CASSLGGQGFQTQYF. V and J are TRBV28 and TRBJ2-5, with TRBD1 matching 10 bases. The germline gives CDR1 MDHEN, CDR2 SYDVKM. V gave up 5 bases and J gave up 6 bases; unmatched junction bases: 9. The CDR3 spans 15 residues.

The V gene is TRBV5-6, the J gene TRBJ1-3; the D is unclear. The CDR3 has 15 residues. The ends were cut back, 2 bases at V and 0 bases at J, with 9 bases in the middle. Germline loops: CDR1 SGHDT, CDR2 YYEEEE. The DNA of the CDR3 is TGTGCCAGCAGCTTTGAGGTCCACTCTGGAAACACCATATATTTT. It encodes CASSFEVHSGNTIYF.

The CDR3 loop reads CANTLGPGGYQPQHF. The CDR3 DNA reads as TGTGCCAACACCCTGGGCCCGGGGGGTTATCAGCCCCAGCATTTT. The chain has TRBV6-1 and TRBJ1-5, with D maybe TRBD1 (5 bases). The CDR3 covers 15 residues. The V end was cut by 10 bases, the J end by 5 bases, with 21 bases between. Germline CDR1 is MNHNS and CDR2 is SASEGT.

This clonotype was seen ten or more times. The chain carries TRBV7-2 and TRBJ1-2, with D maybe TRBD1 (6 bases). CDR1 and CDR2 from the germline V gene are SGHTA and FQGNSA. The CDR3 is made up of 15 amino acids. V was trimmed by 3 bases and J by 2 bases, leaving 13 bases between them. The CDR3 loop reads CASSLGGDTNYGYTF. In nucleotides, the CDR3 is TGTGCCAGCAGCTTGGGTGGGGACACCAACTATGGCTACACCTTC.

This chain links TRBV19 with TRBJ2-1; D is tentatively TRBD1 or TRBD2 (5 bases each). The CDR3 has 15 amino acids. From germline, CDR1 is LNHDA and CDR2 SQIVND (reference sequence). With 4 bases removed from V and 2 bases from J, the gap between germline ends came to 12 bases. In DNA form, the CDR3 reads TGTGCCAGTAGTAGCCGGGACGCTCCCTACAATGAGCAGTTCTTC. Protein sequence: CASSSRDAPYNEQFF.

V is TRBV28 and J is TRBJ1-2; unclear D gene. The germline V gene encodes CDR1 MDHEN and CDR2 SYDVKM. Trimming cost V 4 bases and J 5 bases, with 8 bases left between them. The CDR3 loop spans 12 amino acids. Here the CDR3 reads CASSSPPYGYTF. CDR3 coding DNA: TGTGCCAGCAGTTCCCCCCCGTATGGCTACACCTTC.

This clonotype was seen ten or more times. The chain joins TRBV7-3 to TRBJ2-5; TRBD2 matches 11 bases. V was clipped by 6 bases and J by 0 bases; unmatched bases: 3. Per the germline V gene, CDR1 is SGHTA and CDR2 is FQGTGA. The CDR3 covers 15 residues. The CDR3 DNA reads as TGTGCCAGCAGTACTAGCGGGGGTAACCAAGAGACCCAGTACTTC. Its translation: CASSTSGGNQETQYF.

This clonotype was counted only a few times. The V call is TRBV7-3, the J call TRBJ2-1; D is ambiguous. Trimming removed 3 bases at V and 3 bases at J, with 12 bases between. CDR1 SGHTA and CDR2 FQGTGA come from the germline V gene. The CDR3 runs 15 residues. The CDR3 is CASSFFGDLYNEQFF. The CDR3 DNA follows: TGTGCCAGCAGCTTTTTCGGCGACCTCTACAATGAGCAGTTCTTC.

The chain carries TRBV6-1 and TRBJ1-1; D gene ambiguous. V lost 4 bases to trimming and J lost 11 bases, with 17 bases between them. The germline V gene encodes CDR1 MNHNS and CDR2 SASEGT. The CDR3 runs to 13 residues. CDR3 nucleotide sequence: TGTGCCAGCAGTGGTAGTGTACGCTTCGGGGCTTTCTTT. As protein: CASSGSVRFGAFF.

This clonotype was seen more than once but under ten times. The chain recombines TRBV7-9 with TRBJ1-1; possibly TRBD1 for D (6 bases). The germline V gene encodes CDR1 SEHNR and CDR2 FQNEAQ (reference sequence). CDR3 length: 17 residues. V lost 4 bases, J lost 0 bases, and 18 bases lay in between. The CDR3 sequence: CASSSDRDILLNTEAFF. CDR3 nucleotide sequence: TGTGCCAGCAGCTCGGACCGGGACATTCTTTTGAACACTGAAGCTTTCTTT.

The count of this clonotype is one. The rearrangement links TRBV7-4 to TRBJ2-7, with D perhaps assigned TRBD1 or TRBD2 (6 bases each). Germline CDR1 reads SGHVT; CDR2 reads SQSDAQ. The CDR3 covers 14 residues. Written as DNA, the CDR3 is TGTGTCAGCTGCCCCCTCGGGGGCCTCTACGAGCAGTACGTC. This gives the protein CVSCPLGGLYEQYV.

This clonotype was recorded a few times. The chain combines TRBV5-5 with TRBJ1-1; D remains ambiguous. V lost 5 bases to trimming and J lost 1 base, with 15 bases between them. CDR1 SGHKS and CDR2 YYEKEE come from the germline V gene (reference sequence). The CDR3 consists of 15 residues. CDR3 sequence (DNA): TGTGCCAGCAGATCCGGGATGGCGGGGAACACTGAAGCTTTCTTT. Residues: CASRSGMAGNTEAFF.

The sample holds a few counts of this clonotype. V gene TRBV24-1 combines with J gene TRBJ1-5; TRBD1 matches 8 bases. Germline CDR1 KGHDR, CDR2 SFDVKD. This CDR3 has 16 residues. Trimming at V came to 3 bases and at J to 3 bases, leaving 6 bases not matched to a gene. DNA of the CDR3: TGTGCCACCAGTGATGGACAGGGAGGGATCAATCAGCCCCAGCATTTT. This sequence encodes CATSDGQGGINQPQHF.

In its sample, this clonotype was seen a few times. The chain employs TRBV5-5 and TRBJ2-7, with 7 bases matching TRBD2. V gave up 0 bases and J gave up 2 bases; unmatched junction bases: 8. The CDR3 extends over 16 amino acids. CDR1 and CDR2 (germline): SGHKS, YYEKEE (reference sequence). The DNA for the CDR3 is TGTGCCAGCAGCTTGGGACTAGCCTCCGTCACCTACGAGCAGTACGTC. Translated: CASSLGLASVTYEQYV.

V gene TRBV4-3 combines with J gene TRBJ2-2; 11 bases agree with TRBD2. The length of the CDR3 is 18 residues. Germline loops: CDR1 LGHNA, CDR2 YSLEER. V dropped 1 base and J dropped 5; count of bases not matched to a gene: 9. For the CDR3, the DNA is TGCGCCAGCAGCCAAGGACTCCTAGCGGGGGGAGAGACCGGGGAGCTGTTTTTT. This sequence encodes CASSQGLLAGGETGELFF.

There are many counts of this clonotype. The chain carries TRBV20-1 and TRBJ1-1; possibly TRBD1 for D (6 bases). Germline loops: CDR1 DFQATT, CDR2 SNEGSKA (reference sequence). Trimming shortened V by 2 bases and J by 3 bases, and 10 bases separated the two germline ends. CDR3 size: 13 residues. CDR3: CSARTGTYTEAFF. DNA of the CDR3: TGCAGTGCTAGAACCGGGACATACACTGAAGCTTTCTTT.

The rearrangement uses TRBV6-6 and TRBJ2-7; TRBD1 matches at 9 bases. Trimming removed 5 bases from V and 3 bases from J; junction bases left unmatched: 8. The CDR3 runs 15 residues. The V gene's germline CDR1 is MNHNY and CDR2 SVGAGI (reference sequence). CDR3: CASSSRDRVFYEQYV. The CDR3, as DNA: TGTGCCAGCAGTAGCCGGGACAGGGTATTCTACGAGCAGTACGTC.

This clonotype turned up a few times. The rearrangement joins TRBV7-9 to TRBJ2-1; 7 bases match TRBD2. Germline lookup yields CDR1 SEHNR and CDR2 FQNEAQ (reference sequence). Trimming took 5 bases from V and 5 from J; bases not matched to a gene: 12. The CDR3 is 16 amino acids. The CDR3 DNA sequence: TGTGCCAGCAGCCCGGGGCGGGGGAAACCCAACAATGAGCAGTTCTTC. This gives the protein CASSPGRGKPNNEQFF. Full variable domain (rest looked up from reference TRBV7-9 and TRBJ2-1): DTGVSQNPRHKITKRGQNVTFRCDPISEHNRLYWYRQTLGQGPEFLTYFQNEAQLEKSRLLSDRFSAERPKGSFSTLEIQRTEQGDSAMYLCASSPGRGKPNNEQFFGPGTRLTVL.

This clonotype has ten or more counts. The genes are TRBV7-2 and TRBJ1-1; D possibly corresponds to TRBD1 (5 bases). CDR3 size: 14 residues. V was trimmed by 3 bases and J by 7 bases, leaving 15 bases between them. Germline V CDR1 and CDR2: SGHTA, FQGNSA. This CDR3 reads CASSFGPGAIEAFF. As DNA, the CDR3 is TGTGCCAGCAGCTTTGGGCCCGGGGCGATTGAAGCTTTCTTT.

This chain's CDR3 is CASNMGGDTQYF. In DNA form, the CDR3 reads TGCGCCAGCAACATGGGTGGAGATACGCAGTATTTT. The rearrangement joins TRBV5-1 to TRBJ2-3; no clear D gene. Germline lookup yields CDR1 SGHRS and CDR2 YFSETQ. V was cut by 6 bases and J by 5 bases, with 10 bases left in between. This CDR3 spans 12 amino acids.

This clonotype occurred a few times. The rearrangement joins TRBV11-1 to TRBJ2-3, with D perhaps TRBD1 or TRBD2 (6 bases each). This CDR3 region has 15 residues. From germline, CDR1 is SGHAT and CDR2 FQDESV (reference sequence). Trimming left V 1 base short and J 4 bases short, with 12 bases between. CDR3 loop: CASSLVAGEADTQYF. CDR3 nucleotide sequence: TGTGCCAGCAGCTTAGTGGCAGGGGAGGCAGATACGCAGTATTTT.

Many counts were recorded for this clonotype. CDR3 coding DNA: TGTGCCAGCAGTTCCGGACAGGGGAATGGCTACACCTTC. Protein sequence: CASSSGQGNGYTF. The chain links TRBV7-9 to TRBJ1-2, with TRBD1 matching over 9 bases. The V gene end was trimmed by 6 bases and the J gene end by 6 bases; junction bases not matched to a gene: 5. Germline V gene sequence: CDR1 SEHNR, CDR2 FQNEAQ (reference sequence). The length of the CDR3 is 13 residues.

This clonotype was seen a handful of times. The CDR3 DNA reads TGTGCCAGCGGATGGACCTACAATGAGCAGTTCTTC. Translation: CASGWTYNEQFF. The chain recombines TRBV6-2 or TRBV6-3 with TRBJ2-1; D uncertain. The V gene lost 8 bases and the J gene lost 2 bases, with 7 bases spanning the gap. Per germline, CDR1 MNHEY and CDR2 SVGEGT. This CDR3 is built from 12 residues.

CDR3 loop: CASSLGQGEVLDEKLFF. The DNA of the CDR3 is TGTGCCAGCAGTTTAGGGCAGGGAGAAGTTTTAGATGAAAAACTGTTTTTT. The chain links TRBV12-3 or TRBV12-4 to TRBJ1-4, with D possibly being TRBD1 (5 bases). V lost 1 base, J lost 6 bases, and 18 bases lay in between. The CDR3 is made up of 17 amino acids.

This clonotype was detected ten times or more. This chain uses TRBV7-6 with TRBJ1-1; D remains unclear. CDR3 length: 16 residues. Germline V CDR1 and CDR2: SGHVS, FNYEAQ. V was clipped by 0 bases and J by 6 bases, with 17 bases between them. The CDR3 protein is CASSLAVHSLVAEAFF. CDR3 coding DNA: TGTGCCAGCAGCTTAGCTGTGCACAGCTTAGTGGCTGAAGCTTTCTTT.

V is TRBV29-1 and J is TRBJ2-5; 13 bases line up with TRBD2. The length of the CDR3 is 21 residues. J gave up 1 base and V 3 bases, and 20 bases lay outside the gene matches. In germline, CDR1 is SQVTM, CDR2 ANQGSEA. The DNA for the CDR3 is TGCAGCGTTGAGGGACGCGCCTACCCCGGGACTAGCGGGACCTTCCAAGAGACCCAGTACTTC. Its translation: CSVEGRAYPGTSGTFQETQYF.

This clonotype was seen at least ten times. This chain connects TRBV7-9 to TRBJ2-2; perhaps TRBD1 as D (5 bases). This CDR3 comprises 15 residues. V dropped 5 bases and J dropped 0 bases, with 10 bases sitting between them. CDR1 is SEHNR and CDR2 is FQNEAQ in the germline V gene (reference sequence). CDR3 sequence reads: CASSPGRANTGELFF. The CDR3 bases are TGTGCCAGCAGCCCCGGCAGGGCGAACACCGGGGAGCTGTTTTTT.